A selection of T cell receptor beta chains follows, all from one sample in a study of memory CD4+ T cells and cytomegalovirus serostatus. Sequencing was performed with immunoSEQ multiplex PCR; in TCRdb, only in-frame clones are kept and a portion is missing. This sample carries roughly 45,000 clones, 78% of them seen once, and the ten largest clones take 0.6% to 0.9%. Sequenced input: memory CD4+ T cells from blood. The receptor source for this set is an adult in good health and CMV-seronegative. The CDR3 runs from the conserved cysteine through the conserved F or W. A D gene is named only where the DNA matches it firmly. Only some rows state a clone size, as once, few, many or a class for expanded clones.

clone size | J gene | V gene | D gene | CDR3 protein | CDR3 DNA
- | TRBJ1-2 | TRBV12-5 | TRBD1 | CASGLGTGWGYGYTF | TGTGCTAGTGGTTTGGGGACAGGGTGGGGTTATGGCTACACCTTC
once | TRBJ1-1 | TRBV10-2 | TRBD1 | CASRPGQGKNTEAFF | TGCGCCAGCCGCCCGGGACAGGGGAAGAACACTGAAGCTTTCTTT
- | TRBJ2-2 | TRBV27 | TRBD2 | CASSPGTSGSPRLNTGELFF | TGTGCCAGCAGTCCAGGGACTAGCGGGTCCCCCCGACTTAACACCGGGGAGCTGTTTTTT
- | TRBJ1-1 | TRBV6-6 | TRBD1 | CATIQGVNTEAFF | TGTGCCACCATACAGGGGGTGAACACTGAAGCTTTCTTT
- | TRBJ2-1 | TRBV20-1 | TRBD2 | CSAGLATSQFF | TGCAGTGCTGGACTAGCGACCTCGCAGTTCTTC
few | TRBJ2-1 | TRBV5-1 | TRBD2 | CASSSGRAGAYEQFF | TGCGCCAGCAGCTCGGGCCGCGCGGGAGCGTATGAGCAGTTCTTC
- | TRBJ2-1 | TRBV15 | TRBD2 | CATSRDKTSGRYEQFF | TGTGCCACCAGCAGAGACAAAACAAGCGGGAGATACGAGCAGTTCTTC
- | TRBJ2-7 | TRBV6-5 | - | CASQRLSSYEQYF | TGTGCCAGCCAGCGTCTGAGCTCCTACGAGCAGTACTTC
few | TRBJ2-2 | TRBV27 | - | CASSSLVTGELFF | TGTGCCAGCAGTAGTTTGGTCACCGGGGAGCTGTTTTTT
- | TRBJ2-2 | TRBV9 | - | CASSPQPGPSNTGELFF | TGTGCCAGCAGCCCTCAACCGGGACCCTCGAACACCGGGGAGCTGTTTTTT
- | TRBJ2-5 | TRBV28 | TRBD2 | CASSRGGASGGLQETQYF | TGTGCCAGCAGTAGGGGCGGGGCTAGCGGAGGCCTCCAAGAGACCCAGTACTTC
- | TRBJ1-2 | TRBV6-6 | - | CASSYSWQGGEGYTF | TGTGCCAGCAGTTACTCGTGGCAGGGCGGAGAGGGCTACACCTTC
once | TRBJ1-2 | TRBV15 | - | CATSRDLESGLDYGYTF | TGTGCCACCAGCAGAGATCTAGAAAGTGGTTTGGACTATGGCTACACCTTC
- | TRBJ2-7 | TRBV7-9 | - | CASSSYYEQYF | TGTGCCAGCAGTTCTTACTACGAGCAGTACTTC
- | TRBJ1-2 | TRBV2 | - | CASSAGGYYGYTF | TGTGCCAGCAGTGCCGGGGGCTACTATGGCTACACCTTC
- | TRBJ2-2 | TRBV5-4 | TRBD2 | CASTSPSGGRRSGELFF | TGTGCCAGCACCTCCCCTTCTGGCGGGAGACGCAGCGGGGAGCTGTTTTTT
- | TRBJ1-1 | TRBV6-5 | - | CASSYWGSSNTEAFF | TGTGCCAGCAGTTACTGGGGCTCCTCGAACACTGAAGCTTTCTTT
- | TRBJ1-6 | TRBV6-5 | TRBD1 | CASSYTTGRRSPLHF | TGTGCCAGCAGTTACACGACAGGGCGGCGTTCACCCCTCCACTTT
few | TRBJ2-2 | TRBV7-6 | TRBD1 | CASSADPQGIAGELFF | TGTGCCAGCAGCGCAGATCCACAGGGGATTGCCGGGGAGCTGTTTTTT
- | TRBJ2-2 | TRBV7-9 | TRBD1 | CASSLDSRGHDGELFF | TGTGCCAGCAGCTTAGATTCCAGGGGGCATGACGGGGAGCTGTTTTTT
- | TRBJ2-7 | TRBV5-4 | TRBD1 | CASSGEQGAYEQYF | TGTGCCAGCAGCGGCGAGCAGGGGGCTTACGAGCAGTACTTC
- | TRBJ1-2 | TRBV2 | - | CASSEGAGSNYGYTF | TGTGCCAGCAGTGAAGGGGCAGGGTCAAACTATGGCTACACCTTC
- | TRBJ1-5 | TRBV4-2 | - | CASSQDQTVDISNQPQHF | TGTGCCAGCAGCCAAGATCAAACCGTGGACATTAGCAATCAGCCCCAGCATTTT
once | TRBJ1-3 | TRBV7-6 | - | CASSLVGGFRNTIYF | TGTGCCAGCAGCTTAGTAGGGGGTTTCAGAAACACCATATATTTT
- | TRBJ2-7 | TRBV28 | TRBD2 | CASSSTGTSGDEQYF | TGTGCCAGCAGTTCTACGGGGACTAGCGGGGACGAGCAGTACTTC
few | TRBJ2-5 | TRBV20-1 | - | CSAAHQETQYF | TGCAGTGCTGCCCACCAAGAGACCCAGTACTTC
few | TRBJ2-2 | TRBV5-6 | TRBD1 | CASRQGAGTGELFF | TGTGCCAGCAGGCAGGGGGCTGGAACCGGGGAGCTGTTTTTT
- | TRBJ2-7 | TRBV2 | - | CASRTRGTSYEQYF | TGTGCCAGCAGGACCCGGGGTACGAGCTACGAGCAGTACTTC
- | TRBJ2-1 | TRBV4-1 | TRBD2 | CASSQVRAGGYNEQFF | TGCGCCAGCAGCCAAGTTAGAGCGGGGGGTTACAATGAGCAGTTCTTC
- | TRBJ2-6 | TRBV27 | - | CASSFNWGPGANVLTF | TGTGCCAGCAGTTTTAATTGGGGGCCCGGGGCCAACGTCCTGACTTTC
once | TRBJ2-5 | TRBV28 | TRBD2 | CASSLGLAGVETQYF | TGTGCCAGCAGTCTGGGACTAGCGGGAGTCGAGACCCAGTACTTC
once | TRBJ1-2 | TRBV4-2 | - | CASSQDLGETYGYTF | TGTGCCAGCAGCCAAGATTTGGGAGAGACCTATGGCTACACCTTC
- | TRBJ2-5 | TRBV4-2 | TRBD2 | CASSQELAGGPSDVETQYF | TGTGCCAGCAGCCAAGAACTAGCGGGAGGGCCCAGCGACGTAGAGACCCAGTACTTC
- | TRBJ1-1 | TRBV7-6 | - | CASSLGPGGTEAFF | TGTGCCAGCAGCTTAGGTCCGGGTGGCACTGAAGCTTTCTTT
- | TRBJ1-1 | TRBV2 | - | CASIPELNTEAFF | TGTGCCAGCATCCCTGAGTTGAACACTGAAGCTTTCTTT
- | TRBJ1-2 | TRBV19 | - | CASTTTDRIYGYTF | TGTGCCAGTACGACCACAGACAGAATCTATGGCTACACCTTC
- | TRBJ1-2 | TRBV15 | TRBD1 | CATSRGARGYGYTF | TGTGCCACCAGCAGAGGGGCCAGGGGGTATGGCTACACCTTC
once | TRBJ2-2 | TRBV25-1 | - | CASSESGGTGELFF | TGTGCCAGCAGTGAATCTGGGGGTACCGGGGAGCTGTTTTTT
- | TRBJ2-3 | TRBV5-1 | TRBD1 | CASSSGTGPAADTQYF | TGCGCCAGCAGCTCCGGGACAGGACCCGCCGCAGATACGCAGTATTTT
- | TRBJ2-7 | TRBV7-2 | - | CASSFTRTATYEQYF | TGTGCCAGCAGCTTTACACGGACAGCTACCTACGAGCAGTACTTC
- | TRBJ1-4 | TRBV7-6 | - | CASSERVPNEKLFF | TGTGCCAGCAGCGAACGGGTTCCTAATGAAAAACTGTTTTTT
- | TRBJ1-4 | TRBV6-1 | TRBD1 | CASSETGGPNEKLFF | TGTGCCAGCAGTGAAACAGGGGGACCTAATGAAAAACTGTTTTTT
- | TRBJ2-3 | TRBV28 | - | CASRLPGPTDTQYF | TGTGCCAGCAGACTCCCTGGTCCAACAGATACGCAGTATTTT